The clone carrying this TCR beta chain was observed a few times. Its antigen is not known. These data originate in a study of response to subunit inactivated influenza vaccine. MiXCR, applied by TCRdb to the RT-PCR reads, yields one record per CDR3 protein. The data hold fewer than 400,000 distinct CDR3 sequences, with roughly 22% observed a single time. General study findings and limits: A suggestion made by the authors is that each seasonal influenza vaccination recruits few new T cells.

This CDR3 is built from 15 residues. Trimming removed 5 bases from V and 0 bases from J, with 11 bases in between. The chain links TRBV12-3 or TRBV12-4 to TRBJ1-3; D unclear. The sequencing used PBMCs from blood, collected 21 months after vaccination. The TCR sequence derives from a man between 50 and 75 years old who received an inactivated influenza vaccine. This CDR3 reads CASSPRHLSGNTIYF. The CDR3 DNA sequence: TGTGCCAGCAGTCCCCGCCACCTCTCTGGAAACACCATATATTTT.